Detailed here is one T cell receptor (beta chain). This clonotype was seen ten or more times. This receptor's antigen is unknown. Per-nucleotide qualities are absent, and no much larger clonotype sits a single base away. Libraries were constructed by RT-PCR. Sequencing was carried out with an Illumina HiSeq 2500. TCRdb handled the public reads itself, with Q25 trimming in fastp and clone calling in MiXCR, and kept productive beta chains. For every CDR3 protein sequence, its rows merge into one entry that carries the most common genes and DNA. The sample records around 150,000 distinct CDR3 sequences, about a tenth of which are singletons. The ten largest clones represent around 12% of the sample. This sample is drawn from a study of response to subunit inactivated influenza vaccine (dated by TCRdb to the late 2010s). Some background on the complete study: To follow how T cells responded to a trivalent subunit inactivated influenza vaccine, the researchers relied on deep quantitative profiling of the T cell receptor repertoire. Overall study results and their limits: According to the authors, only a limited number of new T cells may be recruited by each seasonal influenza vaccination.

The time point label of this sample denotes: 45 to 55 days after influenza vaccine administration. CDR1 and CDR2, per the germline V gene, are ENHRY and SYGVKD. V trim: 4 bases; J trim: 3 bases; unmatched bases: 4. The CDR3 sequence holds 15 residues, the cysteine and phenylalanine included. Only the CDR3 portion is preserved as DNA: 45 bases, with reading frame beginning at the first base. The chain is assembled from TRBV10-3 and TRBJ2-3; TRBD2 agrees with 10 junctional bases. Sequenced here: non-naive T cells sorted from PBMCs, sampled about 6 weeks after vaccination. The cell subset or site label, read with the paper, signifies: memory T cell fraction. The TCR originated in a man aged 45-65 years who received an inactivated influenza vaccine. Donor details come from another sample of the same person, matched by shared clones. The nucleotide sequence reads TGTGCCATCAGTGCTGCTAGCGGGAGTACAGATACGCAGTATTTT. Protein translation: CAISAASGSTDTQYF.